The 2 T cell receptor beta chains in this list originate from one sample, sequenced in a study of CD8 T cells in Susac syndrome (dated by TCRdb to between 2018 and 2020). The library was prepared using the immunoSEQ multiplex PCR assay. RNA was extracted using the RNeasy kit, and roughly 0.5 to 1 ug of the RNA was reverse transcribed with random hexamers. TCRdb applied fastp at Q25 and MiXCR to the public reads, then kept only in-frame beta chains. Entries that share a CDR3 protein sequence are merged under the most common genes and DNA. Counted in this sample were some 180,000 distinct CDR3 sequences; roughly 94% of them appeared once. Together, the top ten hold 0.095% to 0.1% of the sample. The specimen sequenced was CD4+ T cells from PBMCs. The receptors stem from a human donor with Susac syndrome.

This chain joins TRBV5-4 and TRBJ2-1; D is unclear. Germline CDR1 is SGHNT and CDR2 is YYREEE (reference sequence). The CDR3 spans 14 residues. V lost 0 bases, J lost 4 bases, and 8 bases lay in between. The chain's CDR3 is CASSLGGFYNEQFF. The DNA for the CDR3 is TGTGCCAGCAGCTTGGGAGGATTTTACAATGAGCAGTTCTTC.

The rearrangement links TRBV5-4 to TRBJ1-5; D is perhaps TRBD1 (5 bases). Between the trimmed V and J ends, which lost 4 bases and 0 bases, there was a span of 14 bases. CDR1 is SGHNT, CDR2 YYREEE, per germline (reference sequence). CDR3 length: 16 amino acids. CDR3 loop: CASSVGPNYSNQPQHF. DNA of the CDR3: TGTGCCAGCAGCGTGGGACCGAATTATAGCAATCAGCCCCAGCATTTT.